Listed below are T cell receptor beta chains from one sample, sequenced in a study of beta chain features in type 1 diabetes. Method: immunoSEQ multiplex PCR; TCRdb's copy keeps in-frame clones and lacks some. This repertoire shows around 690,000 clones, approximately 13% found once; its top ten account for around 0.12%. Sequenced sample: naive CD4+ T cells from blood. These receptors all come from a man aged 25 to 40 with type 1 diabetes. Both conserved end residues are part of each CDR3.

j_call v_call cdr3_aa
TRBJ2-2 TRBV7-8 CASSLWAQTGELFF
TRBJ2-7 TRBV6-6 CASGTQSYEQYF
TRBJ2-1 TRBV6-1 CASSEVEQFF
TRBJ2-7 TRBV5-1 CASSYGTPSYEQYF
TRBJ2-7 TRBV5-1 CASSPQGAYEQYF
TRBJ2-7 TRBV28 CASTLGEGYEQYF
TRBJ1-6 TRBV4-3 CASSQAAQGGNSPLHF
TRBJ1-2 TRBV29-1 CSVFDHSYGYTF
TRBJ1-2 TRBV27 CASSLIGTGSYGYTF
TRBJ2-3 TRBV25-1 CASSPGTSSTDTQYF
TRBJ1-1 TRBV27 CASSLHRQKITEAFF
TRBJ2-5 TRBV11-2 CASSPGRETQYF
TRBJ2-6 TRBV7-2 CASSFMGQGSSGANVLTF
TRBJ2-1 TRBV5-1 CASSLSTTGGNEQFF
TRBJ1-5 TRBV7-8 CASSSDRDQPQHF
TRBJ2-1 TRBV5-1 CASSFGTGGNEQFF
TRBJ2-1 TRBV27 CASRRDWSSYNEQFF
TRBJ1-5 TRBV5-6 CASSLVGQPQHF
TRBJ1-5 TRBV28 CASSQSGNQPQHF
TRBJ1-1 TRBV7-7 CASSLAGNTEAFF
TRBJ1-2 TRBV28 CASSPGRNYGYTF
TRBJ2-3 TRBV4-3 CASSQVVGGADTQYF